These 8 T cell receptor beta chains share one sample of origin, sequenced in a study of cytomegalovirus exposure and HLA in healthy donors. PCR used 60 Vbeta primers and 13 Jbeta primers. This table comes from immunoSEQ multiplex PCR, and its TCRdb copy is limited to in-frame clones, with some not included. Among around 130,000 clones listed, about four fifths were seen once. Sequencing input: PBMCs. Source of these receptors: a male donor in good health and CMV-seropositive.

The CDR3 coding sequence is TGTGCCAGCAGCTTAGTTGGGGTGGCAGGCGGGGGCTACACCTTC. Protein product: CASSLVGVAGGGYTF. The chain employs TRBV7-2 and TRBJ1-2; D not resolved. The CDR3 is 15 residues long. Trimming took off 1 base at V and 8 bases at J, with 17 bases between the two ends. Germline V gene lookup returns CDR1 SGHTA and CDR2 FQGNSA.

The V call is TRBV6-5, the J call TRBJ2-7, with 7 nucleotides matching TRBD2. Per the germline V gene, CDR1 is MNHEY and CDR2 is SVGAGI. J lost 6 bases, V lost 0 bases, and 8 bases had no gene match. CDR3 length: 15 residues. The CDR3 DNA is TGTGCCAGCAGTTACTCGAAGGGAGGGAGGGGCGAGCAGTACTTC. Translating gives CASSYSKGGRGEQYF.

This clone occurred a few times. The chain links TRBV7-6 to TRBJ2-7, with D possibly matching TRBD2 (6 bases). Per the germline V gene, CDR1 is SGHVS and CDR2 is FNYEAQ. The CDR3 extends over 15 amino acids. Trimming left V 5 bases short and J 1 base short, with 15 bases between. DNA for the CDR3: TGTGCCAGCAGCCGCCCCGGAGGGCTTTCCTACGAGCAGTACTTC. It translates to CASSRPGGLSYEQYF.

The chain links TRBV29-1 to TRBJ1-1, with 9 positions matching TRBD1. V was pared by 4 bases and J by 4 bases, with 4 bases of the junction left unmatched. Germline CDR1 SQVTM, CDR2 ANQGSEA. This CDR3 has 13 amino acids. CDR3 in amino acids: CSVGYRGPTEAFF. DNA for the CDR3: TGCAGCGTTGGGTACAGGGGGCCCACTGAAGCTTTCTTT.

In this sample, this clone turned up once. The chain uses TRBV9 and TRBJ2-2; 7 bases align to TRBD2. Germline assignment: CDR1 SGDLS and CDR2 YYNGEE. The V segment lost 1 base and the J segment 3 bases; nucleotides outside the gene matches: 6. CDR3 size: 16 residues. The CDR3 here is CASSVPSSGYTGELFF. The CDR3 DNA reads as TGTGCCAGCAGCGTACCGTCTAGCGGATACACCGGGGAGCTGTTTTTT.

The V call is TRBV7-9, the J call TRBJ1-3; 7 bases line up with TRBD1. CDR1 is SEHNR, CDR2 FQNEAQ, per germline (reference sequence). V dropped 1 base and J dropped 2; count of bases not matched to a gene: 5. There are 16 residues in the CDR3. The CDR3 sequence is CASSLGLDRAGNTIYF. As DNA, the CDR3 is TGTGCCAGCAGCTTAGGCCTCGACAGGGCTGGAAACACCATATATTTT.

This chain links TRBV28 with TRBJ2-7, with a possible D match to TRBD2 (6 bases). This CDR3 region has 14 residues. V shed 5 bases and J shed 2 bases, with 13 bases lying between them. Germline V CDR1 and CDR2: MDHEN, SYDVKM. DNA of the CDR3: TGTGCCAGCAGTAATGAGGGAGGCACCTACGAGCAGTACTTC. This codes for CASSNEGGTYEQYF.

V usage is TRBV11-2 and J usage is TRBJ2-1; tentatively, D is TRBD1 (5 bases). This CDR3 region has 14 residues. Germline V gene data show CDR1 as SGHAT and CDR2 as FQNNGV. Deletions cut 1 base from V and 8 bases from J, with 12 bases between. The CDR3 spells CASSLGGHEHEQFF. The CDR3 DNA reads as TGTGCCAGCAGCTTAGGAGGACATGAACATGAGCAGTTCTTC.